A selection of T cell receptor beta chains follows, all from one sample in a study of cytomegalovirus exposure and HLA in healthy donors. Measured with immunoSEQ multiplex PCR; TCRdb has only the in-frame clones, and not every one. The table has about 120,000 clones, roughly four fifths seen once. The sequencing input was PBMCs. The receptor source for this set is a man aged 35-49 years in good health and CMV-seronegative. Each CDR3 is given with its conserved first and last residue. D genes are given only for firm matches. Clone size appears in some rows only: once, few, many, or a class for an expanded clone.

J gene: TRBJ2-6
V gene: TRBV27
D gene: TRBD2
clone size: -
CDR3 DNA: TGTGCCAGCAGTTTGTTGACTAGCGGGGGAGCTGGGGCCAACGGCCTGACTTTC
CDR3 protein: CASSLLTSGGAGANGLTF

J gene: TRBJ1-3
V gene: TRBV6-6
D gene: -
clone size: -
CDR3 DNA: TGTGCCAGCAGTACCCAAAGGGGATCTGGAAACACCATATATTTT
CDR3 protein: CASSTQRGSGNTIYF

J gene: TRBJ2-1
V gene: TRBV7-2
D gene: -
clone size: -
CDR3 DNA: TGTGCCAGCAGCTTACAGACCTACAATGAGCAGTTCTTC
CDR3 protein: CASSLQTYNEQFF

J gene: TRBJ2-1
V gene: TRBV19
D gene: TRBD2
clone size: once
CDR3 DNA: TGTGCCAGTAGTATTATCCTAGCGGTAGCTGAGCAGTTCTTC
CDR3 protein: CASSIILAVAEQFF

J gene: TRBJ1-5
V gene: TRBV28
D gene: -
clone size: once
CDR3 DNA: TGTGCCAGCAGTCGGACGAGAGACGGGGGGGAGCCCCAGCATTTT
CDR3 protein: CASSRTRDGGEPQHF

J gene: TRBJ1-2
V gene: TRBV6-5
D gene: -
clone size: -
CDR3 DNA: TGTGCCAGCAGGGACTACACCTATGGCTACACCTTC
CDR3 protein: CASRDYTYGYTF

J gene: TRBJ2-3
V gene: TRBV2
D gene: TRBD2
clone size: -
CDR3 DNA: TGTGCCAGCATTAGAACTAGCGGGAGGGTTTCTGGCACAGATACGCAGTATTTT
CDR3 protein: CASIRTSGRVSGTDTQYF

J gene: TRBJ2-1
V gene: TRBV30
D gene: TRBD2
clone size: -
CDR3 DNA: TGTGCCTGGAGCGAGACTAGCGGGGGGACGGATGAGCAGTTCTTC
CDR3 protein: CAWSETSGGTDEQFF

J gene: TRBJ1-2
V gene: TRBV7-2
D gene: -
clone size: -
CDR3 DNA: TGTGCCAGCAGCTTAGCGCGCGGGGTTTCCTATGGCTACACCTTC
CDR3 protein: CASSLARGVSYGYTF

J gene: TRBJ2-3
V gene: TRBV9
D gene: TRBD1
clone size: -
CDR3 DNA: TGTGCCAGCAGCGGGGGGAAGGGGGCATACGATACGCAGTATTTT
CDR3 protein: CASSGGKGAYDTQYF

J gene: TRBJ1-2
V gene: TRBV7-8
D gene: TRBD1
clone size: -
CDR3 DNA: TGTGCCAGCAGCTGGGGACAGGGTTCCGGCTACACCTTC
CDR3 protein: CASSWGQGSGYTF

J gene: TRBJ2-1
V gene: TRBV9
D gene: -
clone size: -
CDR3 DNA: TGTGCCAGCAGCGTAGATCACTCCTACAATGAGCAGTTCTTC
CDR3 protein: CASSVDHSYNEQFF

J gene: TRBJ1-1
V gene: TRBV7-3
D gene: -
clone size: -
CDR3 DNA: TGTGCCAGCAGCCACGGGGGAACTGAAGCTTTCTTT
CDR3 protein: CASSHGGTEAFF

J gene: TRBJ2-3
V gene: TRBV18
D gene: TRBD1
clone size: -
CDR3 DNA: TGTGCCAGCTCACCAGGGACAGGGGCAGATACGCAGTATTTT
CDR3 protein: CASSPGTGADTQYF

J gene: TRBJ2-1
V gene: TRBV19
D gene: -
clone size: -
CDR3 DNA: TGTGCCAGTAGTATACTTAACAATGAGCAGTTCTTC
CDR3 protein: CASSILNNEQFF

J gene: TRBJ1-1
V gene: TRBV7-6
D gene: TRBD1
clone size: -
CDR3 DNA: TGTGCCAGCAGCTTCACAGGGGGTAGGTTGAACACTGAAGCTTTCTTT
CDR3 protein: CASSFTGGRLNTEAFF

J gene: TRBJ2-1
V gene: TRBV27
D gene: TRBD2
clone size: -
CDR3 DNA: TGTGCCAGCAGTTTATCCGGGAGTAGCGGGAGCCCCTACAATGAGCAGTTCTTC
CDR3 protein: CASSLSGSSGSPYNEQFF

J gene: TRBJ2-3
V gene: TRBV4-1
D gene: TRBD2
clone size: -
CDR3 DNA: TGCGCCAGCAGCCAGCCGGGACTAGCGGGAGCAAATACGCAGTATTTT
CDR3 protein: CASSQPGLAGANTQYF

J gene: TRBJ1-4
V gene: TRBV5-1
D gene: -
clone size: -
CDR3 DNA: TGCGCCAGCAGCTTTGGAGGGAATGAAAAACTGTTTTTT
CDR3 protein: CASSFGGNEKLFF

J gene: TRBJ1-1
V gene: TRBV28
D gene: -
clone size: -
CDR3 DNA: TGTGCCAGCAGTTACCTGGGGGGCACTGAAGCTTTCTTT
CDR3 protein: CASSYLGGTEAFF

J gene: TRBJ1-4
V gene: TRBV28
D gene: -
clone size: few
CDR3 DNA: TGTGCCAGCAGTTTTGATCGGGTTGTTGAAAAACTGTTTTTT
CDR3 protein: CASSFDRVVEKLFF

J gene: TRBJ1-1
V gene: TRBV19
D gene: TRBD1
clone size: few
CDR3 DNA: TGTGCCAGTAGTATAGGGACAGGGCGGATTAGCAACACTGAAGCTTTCTTT
CDR3 protein: CASSIGTGRISNTEAFF

J gene: TRBJ2-1
V gene: TRBV6-5
D gene: TRBD2
clone size: once
CDR3 DNA: TGTGCCAGCCAAAGCAGCGGGAGAGGCGATGAGCAGTTCTTC
CDR3 protein: CASQSSGRGDEQFF

J gene: TRBJ1-2
V gene: TRBV10-2
D gene: TRBD1
clone size: -
CDR3 DNA: TGCGCCAGCAGTGAGTCGACGAGGGGGCTGGATGGCTACACCTTC
CDR3 protein: CASSESTRGLDGYTF

J gene: TRBJ1-5
V gene: TRBV5-5
D gene: TRBD1
clone size: -
CDR3 DNA: TGTGCCAGCAGTTCGATCGGGACAGGGTTCGAAAGCAATCAGCCCCAGCATTTT
CDR3 protein: CASSSIGTGFESNQPQHF

J gene: TRBJ1-1
V gene: TRBV5-1
D gene: TRBD1
clone size: once
CDR3 DNA: TGCGCCAGCAGCTTTGTGCAGGGGGTAATTGCTTTCTTT
CDR3 protein: CASSFVQGVIAFF

J gene: TRBJ1-3
V gene: TRBV4-2
D gene: TRBD1
clone size: -
CDR3 DNA: TGTGCCAGCAGCCAAGTCCGGACAGGGGGCGGTTCTGGAAACACCATATATTTT
CDR3 protein: CASSQVRTGGGSGNTIYF

J gene: TRBJ1-4
V gene: TRBV27
D gene: -
clone size: -
CDR3 DNA: TGTGCCAGCAGAAAACAGGGTATTAGTGGCGAAAAACTGTTTTTT
CDR3 protein: CASRKQGISGEKLFF

J gene: TRBJ2-2
V gene: TRBV30
D gene: -
clone size: -
CDR3 DNA: TGTGCCTGGAGTGTAGGCGGGACGGGCGGGGAGCTGTTTTTT
CDR3 protein: CAWSVGGTGGELFF

J gene: TRBJ2-3
V gene: TRBV10-3
D gene: -
clone size: -
CDR3 DNA: TGTGCCATCAGGCCAATCGTTAATACGACTCCGAGCACAGATACGCAGTATTTT
CDR3 protein: CAIRPIVNTTPSTDTQYF

J gene: TRBJ1-1
V gene: TRBV6-6
D gene: -
clone size: -
CDR3 DNA: TGTGCCAGCAGTTCACCCGGGGGGAAGACTGAAGCTTTCTTT
CDR3 protein: CASSSPGGKTEAFF

J gene: TRBJ2-1
V gene: TRBV30
D gene: TRBD2
clone size: once
CDR3 DNA: TGTGCCTCCCAGGGGGTTAGCGGGAGGGTCTCCTACAATGAGCAGTTCTTC
CDR3 protein: CASQGVSGRVSYNEQFF

J gene: TRBJ2-7
V gene: TRBV4-2
D gene: TRBD1
clone size: -
CDR3 DNA: TGTGCCAGCAGCCAGGCCGGGACAGGGGGCACCGAGCAGTACTTC
CDR3 protein: CASSQAGTGGTEQYF

J gene: TRBJ1-2
V gene: TRBV6-5
D gene: -
clone size: few
CDR3 DNA: TGTGCCAGCAGCCGAATGGGGGGAGGCTATGGCTACACCTTC
CDR3 protein: CASSRMGGGYGYTF

J gene: TRBJ2-7
V gene: TRBV28
D gene: TRBD2
clone size: -
CDR3 DNA: TGTGCCAGCAGTTTTTGGGGACTAGCGGGGGACGAGCAGTACTTC
CDR3 protein: CASSFWGLAGDEQYF

J gene: TRBJ2-1
V gene: TRBV29-1
D gene: TRBD1
clone size: few
CDR3 DNA: TGCAGCGCCACAAAGCCCTTGACAGGGTTCGGTACTGTTGAGCAGTTCTTC
CDR3 protein: CSATKPLTGFGTVEQFF

J gene: TRBJ2-1
V gene: TRBV7-3
D gene: TRBD2
clone size: -
CDR3 DNA: TGTGCCAGCAGCTTTTCTAGCGGGAGGAATGAGCAGTTCTTC
CDR3 protein: CASSFSSGRNEQFF

J gene: TRBJ1-5
V gene: TRBV6-5
D gene: TRBD1
clone size: -
CDR3 DNA: TGTGCCAGCAGTAGGGACAGTCACAGCAATCAGCCCCAGCATTTT
CDR3 protein: CASSRDSHSNQPQHF

J gene: TRBJ2-3
V gene: TRBV27
D gene: TRBD2
clone size: -
CDR3 DNA: TGTGCCAGCAGTACCCGGGCCAGGACTAGAATGACGAAGACAGATACGCAGTATTTT
CDR3 protein: CASSTRARTRMTKTDTQYF

J gene: TRBJ2-1
V gene: TRBV5-1
D gene: TRBD2
clone size: -
CDR3 DNA: TGCGCCAGCAGCTCGAACACTCTAGCGGGAAATGAGCAGTTCTTC
CDR3 protein: CASSSNTLAGNEQFF

J gene: TRBJ1-1
V gene: TRBV30
D gene: -
clone size: -
CDR3 DNA: TGTGCCTGGAGTGTACGGGGGGCGGACACTGAAGCTTTCTTT
CDR3 protein: CAWSVRGADTEAFF

J gene: TRBJ1-6
V gene: TRBV30
D gene: TRBD1
clone size: -
CDR3 DNA: TGTGCCTGGAGTGTATTCGGGACAGCTAATTCACCCCTCCACTTT
CDR3 protein: CAWSVFGTANSPLHF

J gene: TRBJ2-7
V gene: TRBV7-2
D gene: -
clone size: -
CDR3 DNA: TGTGCCAGCAGCTCCGGACAGACCTACGAGCAGTACTTC
CDR3 protein: CASSSGQTYEQYF

J gene: TRBJ2-4
V gene: TRBV28
D gene: -
clone size: -
CDR3 DNA: TGTGCCAGCAGTTCCCAGGGGGCGGGAGAAAACAGTCAGTACTTC
CDR3 protein: CASSSQGAGENSQYF